These 27 T cell receptor beta chains were all obtained from the same sample, sequenced in a study of blood T cells in healthy people across ages. PCR was performed a second time for 7 to 11 cycles using a sample-barcoded 5' primer and a J-beta primer mix. TCRdb re-analysed the 5' RACE reads in MiXCR, keeping a single row per CDR3 protein. The sample carries approximately 1.5 million distinct CDR3 sequences, roughly 43% recorded once. Sequencing was carried out using blood. The receptors shown here come from a woman in her late teens or twenties in good health.

This clonotype was seen only a few times. The chain is built from TRBV6-1 and TRBJ1-5; no clear D gene. From germline, CDR1 is MNHNS and CDR2 SASEGT. The V and J ends lost 0 bases and 7 bases respectively, with 4 bases between them. There are 12 residues in the CDR3. The CDR3 DNA is TGTGCCAGCAGTGAAGCGGGGCAGCCCCAGCATTTT. Its translation: CASSEAGQPQHF.

The V gene is TRBV5-1, the J gene TRBJ2-7; no definite D call. Trimming took off 4 bases at V and 5 bases at J, with 19 bases between the two ends. The CDR3 has 15 amino acids. Germline values: CDR1 SGHRS, CDR2 YFSETQ. The CDR3 DNA follows: TGCGCCAGCAGCGCAGCCGGGTCATACGACCACGAGCAGTACTTC. Amino acid sequence: CASSAAGSYDHEQYF.

This sequence joins TRBV30 and TRBJ2-7; D is unresolved. This CDR3 comprises 13 residues. Germline V gene data show CDR1 as GTSNPN and CDR2 as SVGIG (reference sequence). V lost 7 bases, J lost 5 bases, and 18 bases lay in between. The CDR3 region has the DNA TGTGCCTCCGGGCCCGGGCATAGAAACGAGCAGTACTTC. Protein product: CASGPGHRNEQYF.

V and J are TRBV6-6 and TRBJ1-5, with TRBD1 identical over 10 bases. The CDR3 totals 16 residues. The junction had 11 bases not matched to a gene; V was cut back by 2 bases and J by 10 bases. The germline V gene encodes CDR1 MNHNY and CDR2 SVGAGI (reference sequence). The CDR3 here is CASSYLPGTGVGPQHF. The CDR3 DNA follows: TGTGCCAGCAGTTACCTCCCCGGGACAGGGGTTGGTCCCCAGCATTTT.

The gene calls are TRBV6-2 or TRBV6-3 and TRBJ2-3, with 10 bases lining up with TRBD2. The CDR3 is 16 amino acids. V trimming: 4 bases; J trimming: 5 bases; junction bases outside the gene matches: 9. Germline loops: CDR1 MNHEY, CDR2 SVGEGT. CDR3 region: CASSFLTSGARDTQYF. The DNA for the CDR3 is TGTGCCAGCAGTTTTCTCACTAGCGGGGCACGAGATACGCAGTATTTT.

Only a few counts were recorded for this clonotype. The V gene is TRBV29-1, the J gene TRBJ1-4, with D possibly being TRBD1 (5 bases). The CDR3 totals 13 residues. V was shortened by 5 bases and J by 7 bases, with 14 bases between the two germline ends. Germline lookup yields CDR1 SQVTM and CDR2 ANQGSEA. The CDR3 nucleotides are TGCAGCGTTAGAGGGAAGGGGAGTGAAAAACTGTTTTTT. This translates into CSVRGKGSEKLFF.

Remarks on this clonotype: An end of the junction differs from the germline gene, which may be a read error. The rearrangement uses TRBV28 and TRBJ2-5, with TRBD1 matching over 7 bases. Gene TRBJ2-7 matches the end of the DNA better, so the J call may be wrong. Germline CDR1 and CDR2: MDHEN and SYDVKM. The CDR3 extends over 14 amino acids. The chain's CDR3 is CASSSVGQSYEQYF. The DNA for the CDR3 is TGCGCCAGCAGCTCCGTGGGACAGTCCTACGAGCAGTACTTC.

This clonotype was seen a few times. The chain uses TRBV16 and TRBJ1-1, with D unclear. Trimming shortened V by 0 bases and J by 1 base, and 6 bases separated the two germline ends. This CDR3 comprises 14 residues. The germline V gene has CDR1 KGHSY and CDR2 FQNENV. In DNA form, the CDR3 reads TGTGCCAGCAGCCAATCGGGCGGGAACACTGAAGCTTTCTTT. This encodes CASSQSGGNTEAFF.

The chain is built from TRBV12-3 or TRBV12-4 and TRBJ2-1; TRBD2 agrees at 9 bases. This CDR3 is built from 15 residues. V was clipped by 4 bases and J by 9 bases; unmatched bases: 10. The CDR3 loop is CASSYSGSLGSEQFF. The CDR3 DNA reads as TGTGCCAGCAGTTATAGCGGGAGTTTAGGCAGTGAGCAGTTCTTC.

The V gene is TRBV7-2, the J gene TRBJ1-1; D unclear. Trimming stripped 3 bases from V and 11 bases from J, with 13 bases between. The CDR3 consists of 12 residues. The germline CDR1 and CDR2 sequences are SGHTA and FQGNSA. Here the CDR3 reads CASSLVWWEAFF. In DNA, the CDR3 is TGTGCCAGCAGCTTGGTTTGGTGGGAGGCTTTCTTT.

J is TRBJ1-1 and V is TRBV27; D gene unclear. Germline assignment: CDR1 MNHEY and CDR2 SMNVEV (reference sequence). There are 15 residues in the CDR3. Trimming stripped 2 bases from V and 1 base from J, with 11 bases between. The DNA for the CDR3 is TGTGCCAGCAGTTTAAGCGGGGTTGGGAACACTGAAGCTTTCTTT. As protein: CASSLSGVGNTEAFF.

This chain links TRBV20-1 with TRBJ2-7, with TRBD2 matching 8 bases. The CDR3 totals 14 residues. CDR1 is DFQATT and CDR2 is SNEGSKA in the germline V gene (reference sequence). Germline trimming cut 3 bases from V and 7 bases from J; bases unmatched to any gene: 11. The CDR3 DNA sequence: TGCAGTGCTAGCCCAGCGGGGGTCCGTAATGAGCAGTACTTC. Translating it yields CSASPAGVRNEQYF.

This clonotype has only a few counts. This rearrangement joins TRBV12-3 or TRBV12-4 to TRBJ2-1, with no clear D. The CDR3 extends over 14 amino acids. V was trimmed by 6 bases and J by 7 bases, leaving 16 bases between them. CDR3 DNA: TGTGCCAGCAGCCGCCCCCCCTGGGTTAATGAGCAGTTCTTC. Protein product: CASSRPPWVNEQFF.

The V call is TRBV5-1, the J call TRBJ2-7; TRBD2 matches 10 bases. From germline, CDR1 is SGHRS and CDR2 YFSETQ. Trimming cost V 0 bases and J 1 base; bases outside gene matches: 7. There are 17 residues in the CDR3. The CDR3 DNA reads TGCGCCAGCAGCTTGGTCCCACTAGCGGGACGTTCCTACGAGCAGTACTTC. Translation: CASSLVPLAGRSYEQYF.

The gene calls are TRBV12-3 or TRBV12-4 and TRBJ2-5; D may be TRBD1 or TRBD2 (6 bases each). V gave up 4 bases and J gave up 11 bases, with 17 bases separating them. This CDR3 region has 13 residues. The CDR3: CASSWSGEVEQYF. The CDR3 nucleotides are TGTGCCAGCAGTTGGTCAGGGGAGGTAGAGCAGTACTTC.

The chain employs TRBV11-2 and TRBJ1-3; 7 bases fit TRBD1. CDR1 is SGHAT and CDR2 is FQNNGV in the germline V gene. Unmatched junction bases numbered 8, after V lost 2 bases and J lost 4 bases. The CDR3 has 16 amino acids. The CDR3 DNA is TGTGCCAGCAGCTTAATCCTAGGGGGCCCGGGAAACACCATATATTTT. Translating gives CASSLILGGPGNTIYF.

This clonotype appeared a few times. Mismatch with germline at one junction end may stem from a read error. The chain combines TRBV7-2 with TRBJ2-1, with D unclear. The CDR3 extends over 14 amino acids. Germline V gene lookup returns CDR1 SGHTA and CDR2 FQGNSA. This CDR3 reads CASSLAKGFGEQFF. Written as DNA, the CDR3 is TGTGCCAGCAGCTTAGCGAAAGGGTTTGGTGAGCAGTTCTTT.

J is TRBJ2-2 and V is TRBV28; 7 nucleotides align to TRBD2. The CDR3 spans 16 residues. Trimming cost V 3 bases and J 7 bases; bases outside gene matches: 11. CDR1 MDHEN and CDR2 SYDVKM come from the germline V gene. The CDR3 here is CASSFSGEGTSGELFF. The CDR3 nucleotides read TGTGCCAGCAGTTTCTCGGGGGAGGGTACTAGCGGGGAGCTGTTTTTT.

The chain combines TRBV12-3 or TRBV12-4 with TRBJ1-2; no clear D. This CDR3 is 13 amino acids long. The V end was cut by 4 bases, the J end by 1 base, with 7 bases between. As DNA, the CDR3 is TGTGCCAGCAGTTGGGAAGTTAACTATGGCTACACCTTC. Protein sequence: CASSWEVNYGYTF.

The CDR3 DNA is TGCAGTGCTAGTCCCGGACTAGCGGGAGTCTATGAGCAGTACTTC. Its protein product is CSASPGLAGVYEQYF. V usage is TRBV20-1 and J usage is TRBJ2-7; 13 nucleotides match TRBD2. This CDR3 comprises 15 residues. Per germline, CDR1 DFQATT and CDR2 SNEGSKA (reference sequence). Losses at the gene ends were 3 bases for V and 7 bases for J; bases not matched to a gene: 9.

The CDR3 nucleotides read TGTGCCAGCAGCCTCCGTTTCCGGGACAGGGGGAAAAGCAATGAGCAGTTCTTC. Translated, it gives CASSLRFRDRGKSNEQFF. J is TRBJ2-1 and V is TRBV7-6; TRBD1 agrees at 11 bases. The CDR3 loop spans 18 amino acids. Trimming cost V 5 bases and J 6 bases; bases outside gene matches: 15. The germline CDR1 and CDR2 sequences are SGHVS and FNYEAQ.

The chain employs TRBV7-2 and TRBJ2-3; 7 bases are shared with TRBD2. V dropped 5 bases and J dropped 3; count of bases not matched to a gene: 8. CDR3 length: 15 amino acids. Germline V CDR1 and CDR2: SGHTA, FQGNSA. CDR3 loop: CASSREAGRTDTQYF. CDR3 coding DNA: TGTGCCAGCAGCCGGGAGGCTGGCCGAACAGATACGCAGTATTTT.

This clonotype showed up just a few times. CDR3 DNA sequence: TGTGCCAGCAGTCGGACCGGGACAGGGACTTCACCCCTCCACTTT. It specifies CASSRTGTGTSPLHF. V gene TRBV12-3 or TRBV12-4 combines with J gene TRBJ1-6, with TRBD1 matching over 9 bases. This CDR3 comprises 15 residues. With V trimmed by 5 bases and J by 9 bases, 8 bases remained unmatched.

The sample holds a few counts of this clonotype. The rearrangement links TRBV20-1 to TRBJ2-7, with TRBD1 matching 7 bases. The CDR3 extends over 12 amino acids. The germline V gene encodes CDR1 DFQATT and CDR2 SNEGSKA (reference sequence). Unmatched junction bases numbered 8, after V lost 6 bases and J lost 6 bases. CDR3 in amino acids: CSALTGVAEQYF. CDR3 DNA sequence: TGCAGTGCACTAACAGGGGTTGCCGAGCAGTACTTC.

This clonotype came up a few times. CDR3 amino acids: CASSYSTFSARGSSNEQFF. The CDR3, as DNA: TGTGCCAGCAGTTACTCGACGTTTTCCGCCCGAGGATCGTCCAATGAGCAGTTCTTC. The chain combines TRBV6-2 or TRBV6-3 with TRBJ2-1; D gene uncertain. Trimming took 0 bases from V and 6 from J, leaving 24 bases between them. The CDR3 totals 19 residues. The germline CDR1 and CDR2 sequences are MNHEY and SVGEGT.

With regard to this clonotype: Being one base from a much bigger clone, this may be a read error. The genes are TRBV28 and TRBJ2-7, with D hard to call. Trimming shortened V by 0 bases and J by 2 bases, and 2 bases separated the two germline ends. CDR1 MDHEN and CDR2 SYDVKM come from the germline V gene. This CDR3 spans 12 amino acids. CDR3 coding DNA: TGTGCCAGCAGTTTATGGGCCTACGAGCAGTACTTC. Its translation: CASSLWAYEQYF.

This chain joins TRBV20-1 and TRBJ1-1; D uncertain. This CDR3 is built from 14 residues. Germline lookup yields CDR1 DFQATT and CDR2 SNEGSKA (reference sequence). Trimming stripped 6 bases from V and 1 base from J, with 15 bases between. The CDR3 sequence: CSADSGSRNTEAFF. The CDR3 region has the DNA TGCAGTGCAGACTCCGGGTCCCGGAACACTGAAGCTTTCTTT.